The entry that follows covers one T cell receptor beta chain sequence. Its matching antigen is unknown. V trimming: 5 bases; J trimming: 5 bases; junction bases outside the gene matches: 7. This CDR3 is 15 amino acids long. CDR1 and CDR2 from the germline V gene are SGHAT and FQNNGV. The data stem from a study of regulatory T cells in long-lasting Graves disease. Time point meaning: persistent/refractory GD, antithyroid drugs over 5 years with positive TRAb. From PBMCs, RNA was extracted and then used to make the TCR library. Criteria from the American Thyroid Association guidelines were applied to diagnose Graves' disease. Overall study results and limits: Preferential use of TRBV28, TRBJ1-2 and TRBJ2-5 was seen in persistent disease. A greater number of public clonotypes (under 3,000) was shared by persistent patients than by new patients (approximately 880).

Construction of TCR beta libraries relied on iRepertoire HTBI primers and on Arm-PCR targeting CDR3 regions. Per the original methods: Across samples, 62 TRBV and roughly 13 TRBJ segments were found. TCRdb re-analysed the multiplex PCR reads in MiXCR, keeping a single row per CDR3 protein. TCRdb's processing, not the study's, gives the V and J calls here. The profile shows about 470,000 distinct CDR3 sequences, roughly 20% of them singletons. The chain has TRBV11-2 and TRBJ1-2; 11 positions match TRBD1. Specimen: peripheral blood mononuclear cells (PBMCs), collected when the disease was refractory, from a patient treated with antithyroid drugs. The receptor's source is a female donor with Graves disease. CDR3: CASSAGQGGRYGYTF. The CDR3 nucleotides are TGTGCCAGCAGCGCGGGACAGGGGGGACGTTATGGCTACACCTTC. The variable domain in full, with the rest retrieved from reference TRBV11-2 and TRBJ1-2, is EAGVAQSPRYKIIEKRQSVAFWCNPISGHATLYWYQQILGQGPKLLIQFQNNGVVDDSQLPKDRFSAERLKGVDSTLKIQPAKLEDSAVYLCASSAGQGGRYGYTFGSGTRLTVV.